The clone carrying this T cell receptor (beta chain) was recorded many times. Its antigen is unidentified. This sample was included in a study of T-cell memory formation after mild COVID-19. Findings of the study overall: The authors did not confirm SARS-CoV-2 specificity of second-wave clones peaking day 37.

The CDR3 extends over 15 amino acids. With V trimmed by 0 bases and J by 9 bases, 2 bases remained unmatched. From germline, CDR1 is SGHRS and CDR2 YFSETQ. One entry per CDR3 protein results from TCRdb running MiXCR on the 5' RACE reads. The table lists around 250,000 distinct CDR3 sequences, roughly 16% of them singletons, with roughly a fifth in the top ten. The sample consisted of PBMCs or a T cell subset sorted from them (not recorded which). The gene calls are TRBV5-1 and TRBJ1-6; the match to TRBD1 covers 11 bases. The TCR was taken from a man aged 18 to 30 who had mild COVID-19 (a few samples of this study predate the infection). Cell type and time point are not known. CDR3 loop: CASSLEGTGGSPLHF. CDR3 bases: TGCGCCAGCAGCTTGGAAGGGACAGGGGGTTCACCCCTCCACTTT.